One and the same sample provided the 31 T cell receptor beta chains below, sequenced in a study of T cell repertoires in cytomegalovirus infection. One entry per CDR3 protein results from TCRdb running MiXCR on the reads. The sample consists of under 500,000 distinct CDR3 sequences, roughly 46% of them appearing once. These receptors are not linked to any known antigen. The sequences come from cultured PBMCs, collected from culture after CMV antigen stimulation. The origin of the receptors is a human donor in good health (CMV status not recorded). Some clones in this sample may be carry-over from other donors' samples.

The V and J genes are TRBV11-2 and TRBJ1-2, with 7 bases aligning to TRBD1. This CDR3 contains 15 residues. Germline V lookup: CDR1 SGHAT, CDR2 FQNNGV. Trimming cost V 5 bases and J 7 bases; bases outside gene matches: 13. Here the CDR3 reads CASSVGTDEMGGYTF. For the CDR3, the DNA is TGTGCCAGCAGCGTCGGGACAGATGAGATGGGTGGCTACACCTTC.

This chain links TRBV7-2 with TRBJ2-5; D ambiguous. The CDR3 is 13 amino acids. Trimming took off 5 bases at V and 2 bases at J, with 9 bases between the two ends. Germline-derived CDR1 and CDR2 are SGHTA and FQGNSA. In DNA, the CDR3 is TGTGCCAGCAGCGGGCGGATACAAGAGACCCAGTACTTC. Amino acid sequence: CASSGRIQETQYF.

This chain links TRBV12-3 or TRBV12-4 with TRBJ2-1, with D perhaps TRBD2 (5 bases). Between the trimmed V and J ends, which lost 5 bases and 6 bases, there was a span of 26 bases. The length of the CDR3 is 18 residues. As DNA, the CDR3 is TGTGCCAGCAGTCAGATAAAGATGGGGAGCCCGTTGGTCAATGAGCAGTTCTTC. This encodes CASSQIKMGSPLVNEQFF.

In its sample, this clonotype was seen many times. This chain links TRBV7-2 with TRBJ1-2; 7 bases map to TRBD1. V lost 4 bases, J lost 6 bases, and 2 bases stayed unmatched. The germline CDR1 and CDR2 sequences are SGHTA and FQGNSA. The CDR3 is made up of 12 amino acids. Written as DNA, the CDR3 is TGTGCCAGCAGCTCAACAGGGGATGGCTACACCTTC. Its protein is CASSSTGDGYTF.

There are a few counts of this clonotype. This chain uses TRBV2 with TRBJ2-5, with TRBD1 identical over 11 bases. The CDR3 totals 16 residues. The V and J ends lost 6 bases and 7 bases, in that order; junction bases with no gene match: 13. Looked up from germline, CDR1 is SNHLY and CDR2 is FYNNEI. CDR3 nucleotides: TGTGCCAGCAGCGGTCCAGGACAGGGGGCGGCCGGGACCCAGTACTTC. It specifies CASSGPGQGAAGTQYF.

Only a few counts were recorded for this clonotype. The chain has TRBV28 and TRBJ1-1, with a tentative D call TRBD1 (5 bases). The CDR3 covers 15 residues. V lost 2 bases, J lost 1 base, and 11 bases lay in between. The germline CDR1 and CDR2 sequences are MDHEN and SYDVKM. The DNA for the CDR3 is TGTGCCAGCAGTTTAAGCAGGGCAGGGAACACTGAAGCTTTCTTT. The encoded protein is CASSLSRAGNTEAFF.

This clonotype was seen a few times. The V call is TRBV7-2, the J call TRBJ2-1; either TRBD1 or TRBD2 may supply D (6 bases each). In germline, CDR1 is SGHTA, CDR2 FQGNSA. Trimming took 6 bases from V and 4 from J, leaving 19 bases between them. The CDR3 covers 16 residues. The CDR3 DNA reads TGTGCCAGCAGTCGACTGGGGGGCGCGGGGTACAATGAGCAGTTCTTC. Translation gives CASSRLGGAGYNEQFF.

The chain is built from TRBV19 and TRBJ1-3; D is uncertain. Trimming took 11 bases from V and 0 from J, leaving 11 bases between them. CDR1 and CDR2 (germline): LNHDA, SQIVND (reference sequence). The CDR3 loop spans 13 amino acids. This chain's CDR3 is CAGAPSSGNTIYF. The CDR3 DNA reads TGTGCCGGCGCACCGTCCTCTGGAAACACCATATATTTT.

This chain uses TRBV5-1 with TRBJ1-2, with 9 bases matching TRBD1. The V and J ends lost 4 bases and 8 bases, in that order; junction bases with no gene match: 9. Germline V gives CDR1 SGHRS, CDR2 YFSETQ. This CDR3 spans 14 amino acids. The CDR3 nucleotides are TGCGCCAGCAGCCCAAAACAGGGGGCGTCGGGCTACACCTTC. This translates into CASSPKQGASGYTF.

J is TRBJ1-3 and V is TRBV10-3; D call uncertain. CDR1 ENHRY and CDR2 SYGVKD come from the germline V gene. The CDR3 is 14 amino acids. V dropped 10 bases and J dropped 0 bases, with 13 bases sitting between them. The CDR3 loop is CANGETTSGNTIYF. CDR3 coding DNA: TGTGCCAATGGGGAGACCACCTCTGGAAACACCATATATTTT.

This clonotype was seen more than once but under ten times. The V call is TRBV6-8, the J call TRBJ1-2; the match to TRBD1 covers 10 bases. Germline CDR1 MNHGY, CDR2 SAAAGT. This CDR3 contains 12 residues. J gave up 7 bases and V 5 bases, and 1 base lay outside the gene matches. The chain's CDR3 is CASSRTGGGYTF. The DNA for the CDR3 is TGTGCCAGCAGTAGGACAGGGGGTGGCTACACCTTC.

The CDR3 loop is CASSLSWRKKYSGANVLTF. The CDR3 DNA reads TGTGCCAGCAGCTTGTCATGGCGGAAGAAATACTCTGGGGCCAACGTCCTGACTTTC. This chain joins TRBV7-6 and TRBJ2-6, with D unresolved. From germline, CDR1 is SGHVS and CDR2 FNYEAQ. The ends were cut back, 3 bases at V and 0 bases at J, with 18 bases in the middle. The CDR3 covers 19 residues. Based on the CDR3 plus reference TRBV7-6 and TRBJ2-6, the full variable domain is GAGVSQSPRYKVTKRGQDVALRCDPISGHVSLYWYRQALGQGPEFLTYFNYEAQQDKSGLPNDRFSAERPEGSISTLTIQRTEQRDSAMYRCASSLSWRKKYSGANVLTFGAGSRLTVL.

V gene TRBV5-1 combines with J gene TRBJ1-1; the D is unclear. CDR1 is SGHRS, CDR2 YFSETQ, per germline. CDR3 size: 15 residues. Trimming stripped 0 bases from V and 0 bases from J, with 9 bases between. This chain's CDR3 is CASSLGNTMNTEAFF. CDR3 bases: TGCGCCAGCAGCTTGGGGAATACTATGAACACTGAAGCTTTCTTT.

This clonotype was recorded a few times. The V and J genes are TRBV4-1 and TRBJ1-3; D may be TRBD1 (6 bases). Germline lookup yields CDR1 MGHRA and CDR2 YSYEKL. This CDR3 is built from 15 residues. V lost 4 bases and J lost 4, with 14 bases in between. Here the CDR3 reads CASSLQGTSGNTIYF. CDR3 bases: TGCGCCAGCAGCCTACAGGGAACGTCGGGAAACACCATATATTTT.

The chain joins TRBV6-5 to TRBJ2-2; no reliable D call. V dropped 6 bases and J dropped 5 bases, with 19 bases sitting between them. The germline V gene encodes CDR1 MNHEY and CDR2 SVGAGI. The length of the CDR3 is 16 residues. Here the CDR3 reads CASSRPVAGPTGELFF. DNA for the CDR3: TGTGCCAGCAGCCGCCCGGTGGCAGGACCGACCGGGGAGCTGTTTTTT.

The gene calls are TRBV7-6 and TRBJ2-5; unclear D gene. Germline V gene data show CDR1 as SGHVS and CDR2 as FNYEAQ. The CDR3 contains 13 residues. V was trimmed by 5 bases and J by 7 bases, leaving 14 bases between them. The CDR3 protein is CASSPQAGGTQYF. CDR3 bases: TGTGCCAGCAGCCCCCAAGCAGGTGGGACCCAGTACTTC.

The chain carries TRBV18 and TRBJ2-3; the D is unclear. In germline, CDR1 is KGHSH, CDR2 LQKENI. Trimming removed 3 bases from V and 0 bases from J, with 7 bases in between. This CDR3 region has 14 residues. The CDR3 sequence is CASSPDPSTDTQYF. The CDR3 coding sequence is TGTGCCAGCTCACCCGACCCTAGCACAGATACGCAGTATTTT.

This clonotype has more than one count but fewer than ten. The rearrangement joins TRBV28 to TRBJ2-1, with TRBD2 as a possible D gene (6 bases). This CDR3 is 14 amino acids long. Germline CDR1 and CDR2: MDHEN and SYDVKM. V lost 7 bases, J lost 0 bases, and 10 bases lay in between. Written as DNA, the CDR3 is TGTGCCAGCATGGGGGGTCGCTCCTACAATGAGCAGTTCTTC. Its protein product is CASMGGRSYNEQFF.

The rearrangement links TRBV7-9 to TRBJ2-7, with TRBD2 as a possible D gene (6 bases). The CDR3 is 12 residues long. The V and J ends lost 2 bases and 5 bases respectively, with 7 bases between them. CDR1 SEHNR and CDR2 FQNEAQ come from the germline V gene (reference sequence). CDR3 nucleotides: TGTGCCAGCAGCTTACGGGGGAACGAGCAGTACTTC. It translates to CASSLRGNEQYF.

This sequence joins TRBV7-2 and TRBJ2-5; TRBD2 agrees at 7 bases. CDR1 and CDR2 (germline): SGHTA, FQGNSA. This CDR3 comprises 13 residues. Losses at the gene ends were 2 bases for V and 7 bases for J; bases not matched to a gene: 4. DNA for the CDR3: TGTGCCAGCAGCTTACCCGGACTAGGGACCCAGTACTTC. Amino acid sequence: CASSLPGLGTQYF.

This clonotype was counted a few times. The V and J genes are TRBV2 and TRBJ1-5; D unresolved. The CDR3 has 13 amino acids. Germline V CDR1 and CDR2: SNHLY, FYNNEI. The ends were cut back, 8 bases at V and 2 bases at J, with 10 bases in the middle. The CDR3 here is CASSGEGNQPQHF. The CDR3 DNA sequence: TGTGCCAGCTCCGGTGAGGGCAATCAGCCCCAGCATTTT.

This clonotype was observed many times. The CDR3 DNA reads TGTGCCAGCAGCTTACTCGGGGCCACAGATACGCAGTATTTT. Translating it yields CASSLLGATDTQYF. The genes are TRBV7-6 and TRBJ2-3; the D gene could be TRBD1 or TRBD2 (5 bases each). V dropped 2 bases and J dropped 2 bases, with 8 bases sitting between them. Germline CDR1 and CDR2: SGHVS and FNYEAQ. The CDR3 runs 14 residues.

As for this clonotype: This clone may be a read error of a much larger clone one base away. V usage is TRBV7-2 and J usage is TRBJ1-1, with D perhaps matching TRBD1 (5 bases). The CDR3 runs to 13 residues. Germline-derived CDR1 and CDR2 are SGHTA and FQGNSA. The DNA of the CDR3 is TGTGTCAGCAGCTTGGGGCCCCGGCGAGGAGCTTTCTTT. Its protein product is CVSSLGPRRGAFF.

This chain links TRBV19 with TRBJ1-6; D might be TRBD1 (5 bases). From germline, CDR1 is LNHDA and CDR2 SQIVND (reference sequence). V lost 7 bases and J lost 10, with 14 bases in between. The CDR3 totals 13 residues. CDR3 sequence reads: CASNPRDGSPLHF. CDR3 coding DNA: TGTGCCAGTAACCCCAGGGATGGGTCACCCCTCCACTTT.

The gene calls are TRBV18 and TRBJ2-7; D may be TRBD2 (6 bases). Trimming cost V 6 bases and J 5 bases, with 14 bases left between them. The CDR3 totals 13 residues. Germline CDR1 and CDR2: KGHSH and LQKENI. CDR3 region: CASSGGGFDEQYF. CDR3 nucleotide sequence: TGTGCCAGCTCGGGAGGCGGGTTTGACGAGCAGTACTTC. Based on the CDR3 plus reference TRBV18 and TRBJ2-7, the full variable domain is NAGVMQNPRHLVRRRGQEARLRCSPMKGHSHVYWYRQLPEEGLKFMVYLQKENIIDESGMPKERFSAEFPKEGPSILRIQQVVRGDSAAYFCASSGGGFDEQYFGPGTRLTVT.

CDR3: CASSFSGQGYEKLFF. The CDR3, as DNA: TGTGCCAGCAGTTTTTCCGGACAGGGGTATGAAAAACTGTTTTTT. The chain employs TRBV12-3 or TRBV12-4 and TRBJ1-4; 9 positions agree with TRBD1. The CDR3 covers 15 residues. J gave up 6 bases and V 3 bases, and 5 bases lay outside the gene matches.

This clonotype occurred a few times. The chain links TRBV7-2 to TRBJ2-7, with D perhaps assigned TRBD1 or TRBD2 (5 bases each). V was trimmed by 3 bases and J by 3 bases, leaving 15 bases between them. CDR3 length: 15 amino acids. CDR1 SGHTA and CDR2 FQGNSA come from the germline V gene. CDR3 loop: CASSLTGTSDYEQYF. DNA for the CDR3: TGTGCCAGCAGCTTGACTGGGACGTCAGACTACGAGCAGTACTTC. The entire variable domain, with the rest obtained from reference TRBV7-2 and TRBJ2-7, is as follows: GAGVSQSPSNKVTEKGKDVELRCDPISGHTALYWYRQSLGQGLEFLIYFQGNSAPDKSGLPSDRFSAERTGGSVSTLTIQRTQQEDSAVYLCASSLTGTSDYEQYFGPGTRLTVT.

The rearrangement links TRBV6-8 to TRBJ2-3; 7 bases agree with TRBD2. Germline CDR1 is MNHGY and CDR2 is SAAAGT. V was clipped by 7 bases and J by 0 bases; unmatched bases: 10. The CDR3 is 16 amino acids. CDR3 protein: CASTAGWGGSTDTQYF. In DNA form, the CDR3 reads TGTGCCAGCACGGCGGGGTGGGGGGGAAGCACAGATACGCAGTATTTT.

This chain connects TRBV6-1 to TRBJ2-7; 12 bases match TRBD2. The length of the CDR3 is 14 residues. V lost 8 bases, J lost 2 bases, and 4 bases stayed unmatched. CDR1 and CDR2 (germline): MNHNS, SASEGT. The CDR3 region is CASQTSGGPYEQYF. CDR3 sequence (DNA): TGTGCCAGCCAGACTAGCGGGGGCCCCTACGAGCAGTACTTC.

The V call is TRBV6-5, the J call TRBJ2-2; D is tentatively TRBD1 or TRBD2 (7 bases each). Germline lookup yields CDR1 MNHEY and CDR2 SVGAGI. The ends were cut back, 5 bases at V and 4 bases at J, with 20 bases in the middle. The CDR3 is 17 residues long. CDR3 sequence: CASSPQQGRAGTGELFF. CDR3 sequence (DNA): TGTGCCAGCAGTCCCCAACAGGGGAGGGCGGGCACCGGGGAGCTGTTTTTT.

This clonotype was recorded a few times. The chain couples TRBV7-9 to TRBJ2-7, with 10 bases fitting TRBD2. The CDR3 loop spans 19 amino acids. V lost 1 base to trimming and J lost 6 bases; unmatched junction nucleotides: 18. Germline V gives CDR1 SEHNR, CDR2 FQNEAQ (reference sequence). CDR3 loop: CASSLDPAGGPGGYAEQYF. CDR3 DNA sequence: TGTGCCAGCAGCTTAGATCCAGCGGGAGGGCCGGGCGGTTATGCCGAGCAGTACTTC.